This is a list of T cell receptor beta chains from one sample in a study of vaccination effects on CD4 cells after COVID-19. These receptors lack a known antigen. Some clones are missing from TCRdb's copy, which holds only in-frame ones; the method was immunoSEQ multiplex PCR. Of about 14,000 clones listed, nearly 80% are singletons. The specimen comprised CD4+ T cells from PBMCs cultured with HCoV-NL63 spike peptides, sampled after COVID-19 vaccination. The receptor set was obtained from a human donor who had a prior SARS-CoV-2 infection. CDR3s include the opening cysteine and the closing phenylalanine or tryptophan. D genes are given only for firm matches. Clone size is not always given. Where it is, it says once, few, many or a class for expanded clones.

d_gene | j_gene | v_gene | abundance | CDR3nt | CDR3aa
- | TRBJ2-5 | TRBV7-8 | - | TGTGCCAGCAGCTTCGGAGAGACCCAGTACTTC | CASSFGETQYF
TRBD1 | TRBJ2-7 | TRBV5-6 | - | TGTGCCAGCAGCTTCTTCGGACAGGGCTACGAGCAGTACTTC | CASSFFGQGYEQYF
- | TRBJ2-5 | TRBV5-1 | - | TGCGCCAGCAGCACTGACCCAAATGAGGAGACCCAGTACTTC | CASSTDPNEETQYF
- | TRBJ2-1 | TRBV6-2/TRBV6-3 | - | TGTGCCAGCAGTTACCGACCAGCGGGTTCCTCCTACAATGAGCAGTTCTTC | CASSYRPAGSSYNEQFF
TRBD2 | TRBJ2-1 | TRBV9 | few | TGTGCCAGCAGCGCCTTGTTTAGCGGGCGTTACAATGAGCAGTTCTTC | CASSALFSGRYNEQFF
- | TRBJ2-3 | TRBV6-5 | - | TGTGCCGGCACACGAACATCGACTGGCACAGATACGCAGTATTTT | CAGTRTSTGTDTQYF
TRBD1 | TRBJ2-2 | TRBV7-9 | - | TGTGCCAGCAGCTCCCCGGGACAGGGGTTCACCGGGGAGCTGTTTTTT | CASSSPGQGFTGELFF
TRBD1 | TRBJ1-1 | TRBV18 | - | TGTGCCAGCGCCCGACAGGGGGCTGGTACTGAAGCTTTCTTT | CASARQGAGTEAFF
- | TRBJ1-4 | TRBV12-3/TRBV12-4 | - | TGTGCCAGCAGCCGGAGGAGGGAAAAACTGTTTTTT | CASSRRREKLFF
TRBD1 | TRBJ1-1 | TRBV5-1 | - | TGCGCCAGCAGCTCCACAGGGGGCGTTGGGACTGAAGCTTTCTTT | CASSSTGGVGTEAFF
- | TRBJ2-1 | TRBV20-1 | - | TGCAGTGCCATAAGGGTTGAGCAGTTCTTC | CSAIRVEQFF
TRBD1 | TRBJ2-2 | TRBV7-2 | few | TGTGCCAGCAGCTTTGGGACAGAGAGAAACACCGGGGAGCTGTTTTTT | CASSFGTERNTGELFF
TRBD1 | TRBJ1-5 | TRBV7-8 | - | TGTGCCAGCAGCTCCGGGACAGGGAACCGCTATAGCAATCAGCCCCAGCATTTT | CASSSGTGNRYSNQPQHF
- | TRBJ2-7 | TRBV5-5 | - | TGTGCCAGCAGCTCCTGGATCAACAGGGCCACCTACGAGCAGTACTTC | CASSSWINRATYEQYF
- | TRBJ2-7 | TRBV2 | - | TGTGCCAGCAGTGTGTTTATCGAGCAGTACTTC | CASSVFIEQYF
TRBD2 | TRBJ2-1 | TRBV5-1 | - | TGCGCCAGCGGGGGAGGGACTGAAACCTACAATGAGCAGTTCTTC | CASGGGTETYNEQFF
- | TRBJ1-4 | TRBV10-3 | once | TGTGCCATCAGTGATAGTCAGACTGGTGAAAAACTGTTTTTT | CAISDSQTGEKLFF
- | TRBJ1-4 | TRBV2 | once | TGTGCCAGCCGGACAGATAATGAAAAACTGTTTTTT | CASRTDNEKLFF
TRBD1 | TRBJ2-5 | TRBV13 | - | TGTGCCAGCAGCCCAAGGACAGGGAGGGAGACCCAGTACTTC | CASSPRTGRETQYF
- | TRBJ2-7 | TRBV5-1 | - | TGCGCCAGCAGCTTGGCCGGACAGATCTACGAGCAGTACTTC | CASSLAGQIYEQYF
TRBD1 | TRBJ2-7 | TRBV6-6 | few | TGTGCCAGCAGTTACCCGGGACAGGGTAACTACGAGCAGTACTTC | CASSYPGQGNYEQYF
- | TRBJ2-1 | TRBV30 | - | TGTGCCTGGAGTGTAGGGGGGTACAATGAGCAGTTCTTC | CAWSVGGYNEQFF
TRBD2 | TRBJ2-7 | TRBV7-8 | once | TGTGCCAGCAGCCCAAGCGGGGGGGTGGAGCAGTACTTC | CASSPSGGVEQYF
- | TRBJ2-1 | TRBV7-9 | - | TGTGCCAGCAGCTTAATGGGCAAGCCGGGCTATGAGCAGTTCTTC | CASSLMGKPGYEQFF
- | TRBJ1-5 | TRBV19 | - | TGTGCCAGTAGTATGGGGCAGCGCGACAATCAGCCCCAGCATTTT | CASSMGQRDNQPQHF
TRBD2 | TRBJ2-7 | TRBV10-2 | - | TGCGCCAGCAGCCCTCAACTAGCGGGGGCCCCCTACGAGCAGTACTTC | CASSPQLAGAPYEQYF
TRBD1 | TRBJ1-2 | TRBV6-5 | once | TGTGCCAGCGGAGGGGACCGACAGGGGAAATATGGCTACACCTTC | CASGGDRQGKYGYTF
TRBD1 | TRBJ1-5 | TRBV18 | - | TGTGCCAGCTCACCGGGGAGATCGACAGGGGCGAGGAGCAATCAGCCCCAGCATTTT | CASSPGRSTGARSNQPQHF
TRBD1 | TRBJ1-2 | TRBV30 | once | TGTGCCTGGAGTCCGGACAGGGGCTATGGCTACACCTTC | CAWSPDRGYGYTF
- | TRBJ1-6 | TRBV9 | once | TGTGCCAGCAGCGTAGAGCCATTTAATTCACCCCTCCACTTT | CASSVEPFNSPLHF
TRBD2 | TRBJ2-7 | TRBV10-3 | - | TGTGCCATCAGCCCGCGAGGAGCGGGAGGCCTCTACGAGCAGTACTTC | CAISPRGAGGLYEQYF
- | TRBJ2-1 | TRBV5-1 | - | TGCGCCAGCAGCTTGGACCCCGAGGGGGAGCAGTTCTTC | CASSLDPEGEQFF
- | TRBJ2-2 | TRBV5-1 | - | TGCGCCAGCAGCCCGCTTCAGGCGGACACCGGGGAGCTGTTTTTT | CASSPLQADTGELFF
TRBD2 | TRBJ2-1 | TRBV4-3 | - | TGCGCCAGCAGCCCCCTGGCTGCGGGAGGCAACAATGAGCAGTTCTTC | CASSPLAAGGNNEQFF
- | TRBJ2-6 | TRBV3-1/TRBV3-2 | - | TGTGCCAGCAGCCATCCCTTTACAGGGCAAGGGGCCAACGTCCTGACTTTC | CASSHPFTGQGANVLTF
- | TRBJ2-3 | TRBV9 | once | TGTGCCAGCAGCGCAAACAGTTGGGTGACAGATACGCAGTATTTT | CASSANSWVTDTQYF
TRBD2 | TRBJ2-7 | TRBV5-1 | - | TGCGCCAGCAGCTTGACTAGCGGATCCTACGAGCAGTACTTC | CASSLTSGSYEQYF
- | TRBJ1-1 | TRBV11-1 | few | TGTGCCAGCAGCTCCCGGGGAAGGAACACTGAAGCTTTCTTT | CASSSRGRNTEAFF
- | TRBJ2-7 | TRBV27 | - | TGTGCCAGCAGTTCGGTCAAGGGCAGCGGGCAGTACTTC | CASSSVKGSGQYF
- | TRBJ2-3 | TRBV30 | - | TGTGCCTGGAGTGTAGGCTCGGGGAGCACAGATACGCAGTATTTT | CAWSVGSGSTDTQYF
- | TRBJ1-3 | TRBV12-3/TRBV12-4 | - | TGTGCCAGCAGGGCATACTCTGGAAACACCATATATTTT | CASRAYSGNTIYF
- | TRBJ2-7 | TRBV7-2 | - | TGTGCCAGCAGCCTCCTAGGTATTTTCGAGCAGTACTTC | CASSLLGIFEQYF
TRBD1 | TRBJ1-6 | TRBV5-8 | few | TGTGCAGAGAGACAGGGGATGGATTCACCCCTCCACTTT | CAERQGMDSPLHF
- | TRBJ1-5 | TRBV19 | - | TGTGCCAGTAGTATCTTGGATTCGAGGAATCAGGCCCAGCATTTT | CASSILDSRNQAQHF
- | TRBJ2-5 | TRBV4-3 | - | TGCGCCAGCAGCCAAGGAGACGGTGAGACCCAGTACTTC | CASSQGDGETQYF
- | TRBJ2-2 | TRBV11-2 | - | TGTGCCAGCAGCTTAGCAGTGTTGGGCGTTGGCACCGGGGAGCTGTTTTTT | CASSLAVLGVGTGELFF
- | TRBJ1-4 | TRBV7-9 | - | TGTGCCAGCAGCGATTCGCGGACAGCCTTAGGAGGAAAACTGTTTTTT | CASSDSRTALGGKLFF
- | TRBJ1-3 | TRBV4-1 | medium-sized | TGCGCCAGCAGCCAAGATCGGTTAACACCGGGGTTCTCTGGAAACACCATATATTTT | CASSQDRLTPGFSGNTIYF
- | TRBJ2-5 | TRBV2 | - | TGTGCCAGCAGGCGACTGGGGGCAGGGGAGACCCAGTACTTC | CASRRLGAGETQYF
- | TRBJ1-2 | TRBV7-9 | once | TGTGCCAGCAGCTTAGTAACAGGCCTGGTGGGAGATGGCTACACCTTC | CASSLVTGLVGDGYTF
TRBD2 | TRBJ2-1 | TRBV7-2 | - | TGTGCCAGCAGCTTAGTTTGGACTAGCGGCGTTAATGAGCAGTTCTTC | CASSLVWTSGVNEQFF
TRBD1 | TRBJ2-1 | TRBV19 | - | TGTGCCAGTAGGGGACCGGGACAGGGAACTCATGAGCAGTTCTTC | CASRGPGQGTHEQFF
- | TRBJ2-4 | TRBV6-6 | - | TGTGCCAGCAGTTACGGGGCGCCTCGGGACAAAAACATTCAGTACTTC | CASSYGAPRDKNIQYF
TRBD2 | TRBJ2-1 | TRBV2 | few | TGTGCCAGCATTGGTAGCGGGAGAAATGAGCAGTTCTTC | CASIGSGRNEQFF
- | TRBJ2-5 | TRBV11-2 | - | TGTGCCAGCAGCCAGACAGGGAGGGAGACCCAGTACTTC | CASSQTGRETQYF
- | TRBJ2-3 | TRBV2 | - | TGTGCCAGCAGTCCCCCCTTCACAGATACGCAGTATTTT | CASSPPFTDTQYF
TRBD1 | TRBJ1-2 | TRBV5-1 | once | TGCGCCAGCAGCCTGGGGCCGACAGGGGATGGCTACACCTTC | CASSLGPTGDGYTF
TRBD2 | TRBJ2-7 | TRBV7-3 | - | TGTGCCAGCAGCTTGGCTAGCGGATCCAACTCCTACGAGCAGTACTTC | CASSLASGSNSYEQYF
- | TRBJ2-6 | TRBV7-9 | - | TGTGCCAGCAGCTCCCTTCTCTCTGGGGCCAACGTCCTGACTTTC | CASSSLLSGANVLTF
- | TRBJ1-6 | TRBV9 | - | TGTGCCAGCAGCGAGGGCCTAGGCGGGGCTAATTCACCCCTCCACTTT | CASSEGLGGANSPLHF